This record looks at one TCR beta chain sequence and its context. This clonotype was seen only a few times. Its binding antigen is unknown. No per-base quality is available; no much larger clone lies one base away. The entry originates in a study of human T cells and chemical hapten exposure (dated by TCRdb to about 2021). Regarding the study in general: Libraries were pooled for sequencing, and variation in per-sample TCR yields was attributed mainly to small differences in library volumes within the pool. For every blood RNA sample, sequencing covered both the TCR alpha and TCR beta chains. This study followed changes in the peripheral blood TCR repertoire in vivo during primary and secondary sensitization of alopecia patients to the hapten diphenylcyclopropenone (DPC). Overall results and qualifications from the work: No change with DPC sensitization was found in the number of TCRs above 1 in 1000 frequency, and no evidence of global repertoire structure alterations was found. After repeated subsampling, changes were observed in the strength of the expansion versus patch-test correlation and in the threshold at which the correlation became significant.

The library was prepared using 5' RACE. These reads were obtained on an Illumina MiSeq. Library preparation attached unique molecular identifiers to individual cDNA molecules for quantitative, reproducible TCR counting. The paper's data handling went like this. Samples had a median of 95,638 TCRs, with a range from roughly 20,000 to 690,600. V, J and CDR3 annotation of the TCR reads was carried out using the Decombinator software suite. For the PS versus PT1 abundance plots, all samples were subsampled to the same number of TCRs (28,000). Expanded TCRs were defined as absent before sensitization and observed at least eight times at the 2-week time point. The public reads were reprocessed in TCRdb via fastp at Q25 and MiXCR, keeping in-frame beta chains. Rows matching on CDR3 protein sequence are summarized as one entry with the most common DNA and genes. TCRdb, not the original authors, processed these V and J calls. Here the sample has 75,000 or so distinct CDR3 sequences; about 15% occur a single time. The ten largest clones represent about 6.5% of the sample.

The germline V and J ends show losses of 5 bases and 2 bases respectively, and no gene match explains 3 bases of the junction. Spanning cysteine to phenylalanine, the CDR3 consists of 14 amino acids. The entry retains the CDR3 DNA only, 42 bases that are in frame from base 1. Total RNA was isolated from unfractionated whole blood collected in Tempus Blood RNA tubes. Five healthy volunteers acted as controls for TCR sequencing and had blood drawn at day 0, 2 weeks and 6 weeks. This receptor was obtained from a female donor in good health. This chain is built from TRBV12-3 or TRBV12-4 and TRBJ2-3; 8 bases in the middle match TRBD2. The CDR3 has the sequence CASSPGGATDTQYF. The sequenced DNA is TGTGCCAGCAGTCCCGGGGGGGCCACAGATACGCAGTATTTT.